One and the same sample provided the 30 T cell receptor beta chains below, sequenced in a study of T-cell reconstitution after alpha-beta-depleted transplantation in children. Unique molecular identifiers were incorporated when the TCRbeta library was constructed. TCRdb analysed the PCR reads with MiXCR anew, one entry per CDR3 protein. The sample gives about 240,000 distinct CDR3 sequences, 12% of which show up once; around 2.8% is in the top ten. Source: PBMCs from the stem cell graft donor, taken from the stem cell graft. The receptors derive from a human donor who donated a stem cell graft to a child with acute lymphoblastic leukemia.

The sample holds many counts of this clonotype. This chain uses TRBV7-2 with TRBJ1-3, with TRBD1 as a possible D gene (5 bases). CDR3 length: 13 residues. Trimming removed 7 bases from V and 2 bases from J, with 9 bases in between. Germline values: CDR1 SGHTA, CDR2 FQGNSA. The CDR3 DNA reads as TGTGCCAGCAAGGGCAGGGCTGGAAACACCATATATTTT. This encodes CASKGRAGNTIYF.

This clonotype was seen ten or more times. The rearrangement uses TRBV20-1 and TRBJ1-5; D possibly corresponds to TRBD1 (5 bases). The CDR3 runs to 17 residues. CDR1 and CDR2 (germline): DFQATT, SNEGSKA (reference sequence). With 0 bases removed from V and 1 base from J, the gap between germline ends came to 16 bases. The CDR3 sequence is CSARDPQGGGSNQPQHF. CDR3 sequence (DNA): TGCAGTGCTAGAGATCCCCAGGGCGGAGGAAGCAATCAGCCCCAGCATTTT.

This clonotype was picked up a small number of times. The chain has TRBV11-2 and TRBJ2-1; possibly TRBD2 for D (5 bases). Germline V CDR1 and CDR2: SGHAT, FQNNGV. The CDR3 covers 15 residues. Deletions cut 0 bases from V and 8 bases from J, with 14 bases between. The CDR3 protein is CASSLDPLAGDEQFF. CDR3 bases: TGTGCCAGCAGCTTAGATCCCCTAGCAGGCGATGAGCAGTTCTTC. The full variable domain, completed using reference TRBV11-2 and TRBJ2-1, is EAGVAQSPRYKIIEKRQSVAFWCNPISGHATLYWYQQILGQGPKLLIQFQNNGVVDDSQLPKDRFSAERLKGVDSTLKIQPAKLEDSAVYLCASSLDPLAGDEQFFGPGTRLTVL.

V usage is TRBV7-2 and J usage is TRBJ2-5, with D possibly matching TRBD2 (5 bases). Germline assignment: CDR1 SGHTA and CDR2 FQGNSA. The CDR3 runs to 13 residues. V dropped 5 bases and J dropped 9 bases, with 16 bases sitting between them. CDR3 amino acids: CASSPSSLGAQYF. The CDR3 DNA is TGTGCCAGCAGCCCGAGCTCCCTCGGGGCCCAGTACTTC.

This clonotype came up many times. The chain recombines TRBV10-3 with TRBJ2-7; unclear D gene. This CDR3 is 11 amino acids long. In germline, CDR1 is ENHRY, CDR2 SYGVKD. Between the trimmed V and J ends, which lost 10 bases and 2 bases, there was a span of 9 bases. CDR3 in amino acids: CAKDQTYEQYF. The CDR3 bases are TGTGCCAAGGACCAAACCTACGAGCAGTACTTC.

There are many counts of this clonotype. V and J are TRBV5-1 and TRBJ2-7, with D tentatively TRBD1 (5 bases). CDR3 length: 14 amino acids. Germline V gives CDR1 SGHRS, CDR2 YFSETQ. V lost 0 bases and J lost 4, with 11 bases in between. The CDR3 bases are TGCGCCAGCAGCTTGGAGCCAGGGCGGTACGAGCAGTACTTC. Amino acids: CASSLEPGRYEQYF.

This clonotype came up many times. The V gene is TRBV15, the J gene TRBJ1-3; no definite D call. CDR1 is LNHNV, CDR2 YYDKDF, per germline (reference sequence). Trimming cost V 5 bases and J 4 bases, with 12 bases left between them. The length of the CDR3 is 14 residues. CDR3 region: CATSSPPSGNTIYF. Written as DNA, the CDR3 is TGTGCCACCAGCTCCCCACCCTCAGGAAACACCATATATTTT.

This clonotype was observed many times. This chain joins TRBV5-6 and TRBJ2-7, with 8 bases lining up with TRBD2. The CDR3 consists of 15 residues. The germline V gene encodes CDR1 SGHDT and CDR2 YYEEEE. The J segment lost 1 base and the V segment lost 3 bases, leaving 6 bases of the junction unmatched. The CDR3 spells CASSSAGGQSYEQYF. DNA of the CDR3: TGTGCCAGCAGCTCGGCGGGGGGCCAATCCTACGAGCAGTACTTC.

This clonotype came up many times. The V call is TRBV28, the J call TRBJ1-1; D is unclear. The CDR3 is 13 amino acids. The V end was cut by 10 bases, the J end by 1 base, with 13 bases between. The V gene's germline CDR1 is MDHEN and CDR2 SYDVKM. CDR3 protein: CAIKSAGNTEAFF. For the CDR3, the DNA is TGTGCCATAAAAAGTGCGGGGAACACTGAAGCTTTCTTT.

For this clonotype: This clone may be a read error of a much larger clone one base away. The CDR3 loop is CASSQDSRGDQTQHF. Here the CDR3 DNA reads TGCGCCAGCAGCCAAGACTCACGAGGGGATCAGACCCAGCATTTT. The rearrangement uses TRBV4-3 and TRBJ1-5; maybe TRBD1 (5 bases). The CDR3 is 15 residues long. CDR1 and CDR2 (germline): LGHNA, YSLEER.

This clonotype was recorded many times. The genes are TRBV6-5 and TRBJ1-1; 7 bases agree with TRBD1. Germline CDR1 is MNHEY and CDR2 is SVGAGI. Trimming cost V 1 base and J 6 bases; bases outside gene matches: 5. The CDR3 sequence is 14 residues long. CDR3 protein: CASSYWDSGAEAFF. The CDR3 DNA follows: TGTGCCAGCAGTTACTGGGACAGCGGGGCTGAAGCTTTCTTT.

Comment on this clonotype: A much larger clone sits a single nucleotide away, making a read error possible. The chain has TRBV15 and TRBJ1-2; unclear D gene. The CDR3 consists of 15 residues. Germline CDR1 LNHNV, CDR2 YYDKDF (reference sequence). This chain's CDR3 is CASSRDVEQNYGYTF. CDR3 nucleotide sequence: TGTGCCAGCAGCAGAGATGTAGAGCAAAACTATGGCTACACCTTC.

This clonotype was recorded a few times. The chain carries TRBV6-5 and TRBJ1-1; D gene uncertain. The CDR3 loop spans 13 amino acids. Germline CDR1 reads MNHEY; CDR2 reads SVGAGI. With 7 bases removed from V and 0 bases from J, the gap between germline ends came to 9 bases. The CDR3 sequence is CASTKGMNTEAFF. The CDR3 DNA reads TGTGCCAGCACAAAAGGAATGAACACTGAAGCTTTCTTT.

This clonotype occurred a few times. This sequence joins TRBV30 and TRBJ1-3; 8 nucleotides match TRBD1. Germline V CDR1 and CDR2: GTSNPN, SVGIG (reference sequence). The J segment lost 2 bases and the V segment lost 4 bases, leaving 1 base of the junction unmatched. The CDR3 totals 13 residues. CDR3: CAWTRGPGNTIYF. The CDR3, as DNA: TGTGCCTGGACCAGGGGGCCTGGAAACACCATATATTTT.

At least ten counts were recorded for this clonotype. V and J are TRBV7-9 and TRBJ1-4, with unresolved D. Deletions cut 7 bases from V and 10 bases from J, with 10 bases between. Germline-derived CDR1 and CDR2 are SEHNR and FQNEAQ (reference sequence). This CDR3 region has 11 residues. CDR3 nucleotide sequence: TGTGCCAGCACCTCGAGTCGAAAACTGTTTTTT. Protein: CASTSSRKLFF.

This clonotype has ten or more counts. The chain links TRBV29-1 to TRBJ2-2; possibly TRBD1 or TRBD2 for D (5 bases each). V lost 2 bases and J 0 bases, leaving 7 bases between the germline ends. The CDR3 extends over 14 amino acids. Looked up from germline, CDR1 is SQVTM and CDR2 is ANQGSEA. The CDR3 here is CSVEWGTNTGELFF. The CDR3, as DNA: TGCAGCGTTGAATGGGGGACGAACACCGGGGAGCTGTTTTTT.

This clonotype was observed a few times. This chain uses TRBV20-1 with TRBJ2-5; D remains ambiguous. The V end was cut by 1 base, the J end by 5 bases, with 2 bases between. CDR3 size: 10 residues. Germline assignment: CDR1 DFQATT and CDR2 SNEGSKA (reference sequence). The CDR3 coding sequence is TGCAGTGCTAGAGCGGAGACCCAGTACTTC. As protein: CSARAETQYF.

This clonotype was seen many times. The chain recombines TRBV5-1 with TRBJ2-7; the D gene is possibly TRBD1 (6 bases). V was trimmed by 0 bases and J by 5 bases, leaving 12 bases between them. CDR1 and CDR2 (germline): SGHRS, YFSETQ. The CDR3 is 14 residues long. The CDR3 DNA reads TGCGCCAGCAGCTTGGCACAGGGAGTCCACGAGCAGTACTTC. It is translated as CASSLAQGVHEQYF.

This clonotype was detected ten times or more. The rearrangement uses TRBV12-3 or TRBV12-4 and TRBJ2-5; 7 bases agree with TRBD1. Losses at the gene ends were 6 bases for V and 0 bases for J; bases not matched to a gene: 4. The CDR3 is 14 residues long. The CDR3 DNA reads TGTGCCAGCAGCCCGGGACAGAACCAAGAGACCCAGTACTTC. Its protein product is CASSPGQNQETQYF.

This clonotype was seen many times. This chain connects TRBV4-3 to TRBJ1-5; the match to TRBD1 covers 7 bases. Germline V gene data show CDR1 as LGHNA and CDR2 as YSLEER. This CDR3 region has 16 residues. Trimming removed 0 bases from V and 7 bases from J; junction bases left unmatched: 9. CDR3 sequence reads: CASSQDNNRGFQPQHF. CDR3 DNA sequence: TGCGCCAGCAGCCAAGATAATAACAGGGGCTTCCAGCCCCAGCATTTT.

This clonotype was seen a few times. The J gene is TRBJ2-3, the V gene TRBV4-2, with unresolved D. The CDR3 has 14 residues. CDR1 LGHNA and CDR2 YNFKEQ come from the germline V gene. With 1 base removed from V and 2 bases from J, the gap between germline ends came to 7 bases. The CDR3 here is CASSQVGATDTQYF. CDR3 sequence (DNA): TGTGCCAGCAGCCAAGTCGGCGCCACAGATACGCAGTATTTT.

This clonotype was counted ten times or more. This chain links TRBV7-2 with TRBJ2-5; D is undetermined. The germline CDR1 and CDR2 sequences are SGHTA and FQGNSA. CDR3 length: 15 amino acids. Trimming took off 3 bases at V and 2 bases at J, with 13 bases between the two ends. The CDR3: CASSLVQRRQETQYF. The CDR3 bases are TGTGCCAGCAGCTTGGTCCAGCGTCGACAAGAGACCCAGTACTTC.

This clonotype has a count of ten or more. The chain has TRBV7-9 and TRBJ2-7; 12 positions match TRBD1. The CDR3 is made up of 18 amino acids. Germline lookup yields CDR1 SEHNR and CDR2 FQNEAQ (reference sequence). The ends lost 5 bases at V and 4 bases at J; junction bases unmatched: 15. CDR3 region: CASSQRSGTGGREYEQYF. The CDR3 bases are TGTGCCAGCAGCCAACGCTCCGGGACAGGGGGCCGGGAATACGAGCAGTACTTC. Full variable domain (rest looked up from reference TRBV7-9 and TRBJ2-7): DTGVSQNPRHKITKRGQNVTFRCDPISEHNRLYWYRQTLGQGPEFLTYFQNEAQLEKSRLLSDRFSAERPKGSFSTLEIQRTEQGDSAMYLCASSQRSGTGGREYEQYFGPGTRLTVT.

The chain is built from TRBV30 and TRBJ1-3; weak D call: TRBD1 (5 bases). CDR3 length: 14 residues. The V end was cut by 7 bases, the J end by 0 bases, with 13 bases between. The germline V gene encodes CDR1 GTSNPN and CDR2 SVGIG (reference sequence). Here the CDR3 DNA reads TGTGCCTTTACAACAGGAAACTCTGGAAACACCATATATTTT. Its protein is CAFTTGNSGNTIYF.

This clonotype was counted ten times or more. The CDR3 spells CRGQGGYEQYF. The CDR3, as DNA: TGCAGGGGACAGGGTGGATACGAGCAGTACTTC. This chain connects TRBV20-1 to TRBJ2-7; 9 nucleotides line up with TRBD1. Looked up from germline, CDR1 is DFQATT and CDR2 is SNEGSKA (reference sequence). The CDR3 has 11 amino acids.

The V and J genes are TRBV11-2 and TRBJ2-3; no firm D call. V lost 5 bases, J lost 0 bases, and 12 bases lay in between. In germline, CDR1 is SGHAT, CDR2 FQNNGV. CDR3 size: 15 residues. Here the CDR3 reads CASSGDTSSTDTQYF. In DNA, the CDR3 is TGTGCCAGCAGCGGTGACACCTCTAGCACAGATACGCAGTATTTT.

The rearrangement uses TRBV4-2 and TRBJ2-6; 7 positions agree with TRBD1. CDR1 is LGHNA, CDR2 YNFKEQ, per germline. V shed 2 bases, J shed 0 bases, and the junction held 4 bases outside the gene matches. This CDR3 has 17 amino acids. In DNA, the CDR3 is TGTGCCAGCAGCCAACACAGGGGAAACTCTGGGGCCAACGTCCTGACTTTC. Residues: CASSQHRGNSGANVLTF.

This clonotype was observed at least ten times. The chain couples TRBV3-1 to TRBJ1-1; D possibly corresponds to TRBD1 (5 bases). The CDR3 runs to 12 residues. Germline CDR1 LGHDT, CDR2 YNNKEL (reference sequence). V gave up 4 bases and J gave up 6 bases, with 9 bases separating them. The CDR3 is CASSLRDSEAFF. The CDR3 nucleotides read TGTGCCAGCAGCCTCAGGGACTCTGAAGCTTTCTTT. Supplemented by reference TRBV3-1 and TRBJ1-1, the full variable domain reads DTAVSQTPKYLVTQMGNDKSIKCEQNLGHDTMYWYKQDSKKFLKIMFSYNNKELIINETVPNRFSPKSPDKAHLNLHINSLELGDSAVYFCASSLRDSEAFFGQGTRLTVV.

This clonotype showed up many times. The chain employs TRBV20-1 and TRBJ2-1; D not certain. Per the germline V gene, CDR1 is DFQATT and CDR2 is SNEGSKA (reference sequence). Trimming left V 4 bases short and J 3 bases short, with 10 bases between. There are 13 residues in the CDR3. The CDR3 loop is CSAIWRSYNEQFF. Here the CDR3 DNA reads TGCAGTGCTATTTGGCGGAGCTACAATGAGCAGTTCTTC.

This clonotype was observed many times. V is TRBV12-3 or TRBV12-4 and J is TRBJ1-1; no clear D gene. Trimming stripped 3 bases from V and 5 bases from J, with 13 bases between. CDR3 size: 14 residues. CDR3 region: CASSFLTGLTEAFF. CDR3 coding DNA: TGTGCCAGCAGTTTCCTAACTGGTCTTACTGAAGCTTTCTTT.